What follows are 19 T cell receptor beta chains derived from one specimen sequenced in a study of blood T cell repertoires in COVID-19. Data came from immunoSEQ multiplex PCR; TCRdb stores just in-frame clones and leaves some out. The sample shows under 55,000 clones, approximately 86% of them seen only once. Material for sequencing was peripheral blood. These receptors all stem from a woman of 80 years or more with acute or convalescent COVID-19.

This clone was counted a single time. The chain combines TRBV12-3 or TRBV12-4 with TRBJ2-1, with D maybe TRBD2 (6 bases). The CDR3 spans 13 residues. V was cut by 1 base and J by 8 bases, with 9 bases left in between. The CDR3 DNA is TGTGCCAGCAGTTTAGGCGGAGGGGATGAGCAGTTCTTC. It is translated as CASSLGGGDEQFF.

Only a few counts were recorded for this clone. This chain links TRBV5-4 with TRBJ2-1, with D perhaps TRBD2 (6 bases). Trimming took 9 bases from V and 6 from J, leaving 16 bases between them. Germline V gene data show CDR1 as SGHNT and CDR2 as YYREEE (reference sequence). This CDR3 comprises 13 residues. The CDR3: CATGRGISNEQFF. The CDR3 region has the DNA TGTGCCACCGGGCGGGGAATTAGCAATGAGCAGTTCTTC.

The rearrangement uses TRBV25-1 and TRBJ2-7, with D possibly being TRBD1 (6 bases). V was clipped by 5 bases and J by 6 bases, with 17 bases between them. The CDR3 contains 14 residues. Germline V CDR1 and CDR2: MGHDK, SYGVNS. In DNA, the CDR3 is TGTGCCAGCAGTTTAGCAGGATGGGGGCTCGAGCAGTACTTC. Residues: CASSLAGWGLEQYF.

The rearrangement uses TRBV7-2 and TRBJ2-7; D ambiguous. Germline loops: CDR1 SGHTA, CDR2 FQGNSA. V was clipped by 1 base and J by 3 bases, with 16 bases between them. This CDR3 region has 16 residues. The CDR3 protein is CASSLGQATSFYEQYF. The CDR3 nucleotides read TGTGCCAGCAGCTTAGGCCAGGCCACTTCCTTCTACGAGCAGTACTTC. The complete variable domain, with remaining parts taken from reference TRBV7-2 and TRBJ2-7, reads GAGVSQSPSNKVTEKGKDVELRCDPISGHTALYWYRQSLGQGLEFLIYFQGNSAPDKSGLPSDRFSAERTGGSVSTLTIQRTQQEDSAVYLCASSLGQATSFYEQYFGPGTRLTVT.

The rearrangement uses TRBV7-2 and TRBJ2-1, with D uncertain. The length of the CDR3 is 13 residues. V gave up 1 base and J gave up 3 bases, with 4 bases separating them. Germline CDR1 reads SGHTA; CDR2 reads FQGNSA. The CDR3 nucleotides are TGTGCCAGCAGCTTAGTCGGCTACAATGAGCAGTTCTTC. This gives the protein CASSLVGYNEQFF.

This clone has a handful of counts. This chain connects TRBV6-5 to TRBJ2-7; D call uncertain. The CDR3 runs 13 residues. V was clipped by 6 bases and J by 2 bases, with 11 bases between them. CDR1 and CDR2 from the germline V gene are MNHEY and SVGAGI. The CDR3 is CASSPRLAYEQYF. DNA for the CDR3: TGTGCCAGCAGCCCCAGACTTGCCTACGAGCAGTACTTC.

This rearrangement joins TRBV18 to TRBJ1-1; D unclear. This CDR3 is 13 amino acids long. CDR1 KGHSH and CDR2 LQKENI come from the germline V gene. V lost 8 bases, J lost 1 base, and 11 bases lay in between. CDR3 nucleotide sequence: TGTGCCAGCCGAGACGGGGAGAACACTGAAGCTTTCTTT. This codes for CASRDGENTEAFF.

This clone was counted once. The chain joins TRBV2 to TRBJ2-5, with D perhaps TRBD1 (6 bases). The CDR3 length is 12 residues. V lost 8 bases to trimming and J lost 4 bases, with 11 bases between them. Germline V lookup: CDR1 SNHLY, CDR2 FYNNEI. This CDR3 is CASYRVVETQYF. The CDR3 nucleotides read TGTGCCAGCTACAGGGTTGTAGAGACCCAGTACTTC.

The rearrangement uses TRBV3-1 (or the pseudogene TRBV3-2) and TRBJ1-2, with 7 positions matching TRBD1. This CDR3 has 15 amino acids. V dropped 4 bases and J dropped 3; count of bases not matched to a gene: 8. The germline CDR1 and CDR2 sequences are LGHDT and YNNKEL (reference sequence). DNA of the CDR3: TGTGCCAGCAGCCTAGGGGGCGCCCAGTACTATGGCTACACCTTC. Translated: CASSLGGAQYYGYTF.

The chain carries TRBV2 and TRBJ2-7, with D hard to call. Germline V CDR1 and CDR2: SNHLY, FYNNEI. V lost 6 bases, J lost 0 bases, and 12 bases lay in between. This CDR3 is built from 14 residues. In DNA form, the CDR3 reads TGTGCCAGCAGACAAACAGAAATCTCCTACGAGCAGTACTTC. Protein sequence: CASRQTEISYEQYF. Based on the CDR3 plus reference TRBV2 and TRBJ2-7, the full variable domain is EPEVTQTPSHQVTQMGQEVILRCVPISNHLYFYWYRQILGQKVEFLVSFYNNEISEKSEIFDDQFSVERPDGSNFTLKIRSTKLEDSAMYFCASRQTEISYEQYFGPGTRLTVT.

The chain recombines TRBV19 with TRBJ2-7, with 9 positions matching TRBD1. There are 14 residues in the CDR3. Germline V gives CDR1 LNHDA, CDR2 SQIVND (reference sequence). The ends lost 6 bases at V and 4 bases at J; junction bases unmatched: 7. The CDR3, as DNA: TGTGCCAGTAGCTCGACAGGGGGACAGTACGAGCAGTACTTC. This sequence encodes CASSSTGGQYEQYF.

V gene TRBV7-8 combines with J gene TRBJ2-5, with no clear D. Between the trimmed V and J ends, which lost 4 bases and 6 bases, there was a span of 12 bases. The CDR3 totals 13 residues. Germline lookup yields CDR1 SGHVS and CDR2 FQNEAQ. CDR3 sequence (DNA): TGTGCCAGCAGCTCTCTGTCTGAGCAGACCCAGTACTTC. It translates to CASSSLSEQTQYF.

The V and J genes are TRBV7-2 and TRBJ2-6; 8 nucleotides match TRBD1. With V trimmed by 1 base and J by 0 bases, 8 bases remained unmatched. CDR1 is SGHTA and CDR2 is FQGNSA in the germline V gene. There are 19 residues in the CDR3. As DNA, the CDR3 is TGTGCCAGCAGCTTAGGACCCGGGACAGGATACTCTGGGGCCAACGTCCTGACTTTC. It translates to CASSLGPGTGYSGANVLTF.

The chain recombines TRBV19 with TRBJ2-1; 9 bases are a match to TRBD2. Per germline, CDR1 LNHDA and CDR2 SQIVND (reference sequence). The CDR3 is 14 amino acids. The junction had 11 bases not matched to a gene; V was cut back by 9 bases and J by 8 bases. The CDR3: CASSPGLASHEQFF. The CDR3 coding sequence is TGTGCCAGCTCCCCGGGACTAGCTTCCCATGAGCAGTTCTTC.

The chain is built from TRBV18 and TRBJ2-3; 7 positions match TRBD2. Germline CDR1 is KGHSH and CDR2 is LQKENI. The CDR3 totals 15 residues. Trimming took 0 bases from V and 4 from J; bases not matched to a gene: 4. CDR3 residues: CASSPPGGSPDTQYF. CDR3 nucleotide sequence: TGTGCCAGCTCACCACCGGGCGGGAGCCCAGATACGCAGTATTTT.

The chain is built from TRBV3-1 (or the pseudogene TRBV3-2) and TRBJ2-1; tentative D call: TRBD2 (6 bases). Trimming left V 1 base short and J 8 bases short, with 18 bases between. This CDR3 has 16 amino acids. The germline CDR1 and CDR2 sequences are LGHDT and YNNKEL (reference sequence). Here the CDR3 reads CASSQGVAGKRDEQFF. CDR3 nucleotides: TGTGCCAGCAGCCAAGGGGTTGCGGGAAAGAGAGATGAGCAGTTCTTC.

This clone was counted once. CDR3 residues: CAIGQSGGLEKLFF. CDR3 in DNA: TGTGCCATCGGACAGAGTGGGGGTTTGGAAAAACTGTTTTTT. This chain uses TRBV10-3 with TRBJ1-4; possibly TRBD1 for D (6 bases). The germline CDR1 and CDR2 sequences are ENHRY and SYGVKD. V was clipped by 8 bases and J by 8 bases, with 18 bases between them. This CDR3 contains 14 residues.

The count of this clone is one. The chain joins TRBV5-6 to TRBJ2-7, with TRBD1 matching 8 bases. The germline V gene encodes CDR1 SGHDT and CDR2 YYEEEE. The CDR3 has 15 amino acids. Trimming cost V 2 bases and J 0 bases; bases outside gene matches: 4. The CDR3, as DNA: TGTGCCAGCAGCTTAGGGGACAGGAGCTCCTACGAGCAGTACTTC. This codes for CASSLGDRSSYEQYF.

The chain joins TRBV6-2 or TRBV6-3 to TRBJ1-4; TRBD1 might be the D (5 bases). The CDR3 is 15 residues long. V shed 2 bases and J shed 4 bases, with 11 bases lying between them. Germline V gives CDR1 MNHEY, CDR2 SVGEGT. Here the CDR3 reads CASSYETDDNEKLFF. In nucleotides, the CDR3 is TGTGCCAGCAGTTACGAGACAGACGATAATGAAAAACTGTTTTTT.